Sequencing of this TCR beta chain was carried out in a study of T cell repertoires in cytomegalovirus infection. Study summary: As its CMV epitopes, the study selected recently identified HLA-C-restricted and well-studied HLA-B-restricted targets. Matching HLA type, along with CMV infection, was indicated by public TCR beta signatures.

Study-level findings and limits: Across the ex vivo response, the dominant clonotypes were HLA-C-restricted CMV-specific TCR beta clonotypes.

This clonotype was counted at least ten times. As yet, its antigen is unknown. Germline CDR1 is LGHNA and CDR2 is YSLEER. The CDR3 extends over 16 amino acids. Trimming cost V 2 bases and J 0 bases, with 12 bases left between them. TCRdb itself ran the reads through MiXCR, one entry per CDR3 protein. The data hold fewer than 70,000 distinct CDR3 sequences, with about 26% observed a single time. This receptor was obtained from a human donor in good health (CMV status not recorded). Some clones in this sample may be carry-over from other donors' samples. The chain couples TRBV4-3 to TRBJ2-3; D not resolved. Material: CD8+ T cells from cultured PBMCs, obtained from culture after CMV antigen stimulation. The CDR3 loop is CASSQFSETSTDTQYF. The CDR3 DNA reads TGCGCCAGCAGCCAATTTTCGGAGACTAGCACAGATACGCAGTATTTT.